This TCR beta chain was retrieved from a study of T cells in Graves' hyperthyroidism and ophthalmopathy. Across the study: Peripheral blood was drawn at first diagnosis, prior to all treatment.

The CDR3 is made up of 15 amino acids. Per germline, CDR1 KGHSH and CDR2 LQKENI. The V and J ends lost 3 bases and 0 bases, in that order; junction bases with no gene match: 3. TCR beta CDR3 region amplification was performed from RNA transcripts. HTBI primers drove first-round RT-PCR of the TCR CDR3. TCRdb used MiXCR to reprocess the multiplex PCR reads, holding one entry per CDR3 protein. The repertoire holds some 400,000 distinct CDR3 sequences, with approximately 15% as singletons. This clonotype has ten or more counts. The origin of this receptor is a woman aged 60 to 75 with Graves' hyperthyroidism. The gene calls are TRBV18 and TRBJ1-2; TRBD1 aligns across 8 bases. The sample consisted of blood. The CDR3 sequence is CASSPDRGANYGYTF. The CDR3 DNA reads TGTGCCAGCTCACCTGACAGGGGCGCTAACTATGGCTACACCTTC.